These T cell receptor beta chains were read from a single sample in a study of OX40 agonist ivuxolimab in advanced cancers. Only in-frame clones appear in the TCRdb table, and some are missing; sequencing was by immunoSEQ multiplex PCR. The repertoire includes 2,000 or so clones, 70% to 85% of them detected once, and around 35% sits in the top ten. Sequences were derived from CD4+ or CD8+ T cells sorted from blood, sampled in a trial of the OX40 agonist ivuxolimab. The origin of the receptors is an adult with an advanced solid tumor such as melanoma, head and neck, liver or kidney cancer. Both conserved end residues are part of each CDR3. Clone size appears in some rows only: once, few, many, or a class for an expanded clone.

. | TRBJ2-5 | TRBV27 | CASISREEEVEFQETQYF
. | TRBJ2-7 | TRBV28 | CASSLNPFYEQYF
. | TRBJ2-5 | TRBV14 | CASSQGMVQETQYF
. | TRBJ2-1 | TRBV4-1 | CASSQDWSGSINEQFF
. | TRBJ1-2 | TRBV5-4 | CASSLEARGHGYTF
few | TRBJ2-1 | TRBV4-1 | CASSQDVPGTAGNEQFF
. | TRBJ2-1 | TRBV27 | CASSSLAGLGDEQFF
. | TRBJ2-7 | TRBV27 | CASSWTGGSYEQYF
. | TRBJ2-5 | TRBV29-1 | CSVEGASQETQYF
. | TRBJ1-4 | TRBV19 | CASSPDSGFPTNEKLFF
. | TRBJ2-2 | TRBV25-1 | CASKATGELFF
few | TRBJ1-1 | TRBV7-7 | CASSPSDLNTEAFF
. | TRBJ2-4 | TRBV13 | CASSLRGVKNIQYF
. | TRBJ2-7 | TRBV28 | CASRQPGGLGQYF
. | TRBJ1-1 | TRBV5-4 | CASSLLGTEAFF
few | TRBJ2-1 | TRBV2 | CASSTRGLADREQFF
. | TRBJ2-7 | TRBV4-1 | CASSQVPGQGAYEQYF
. | TRBJ1-4 | TRBV4-1 | CASSLDLYRANEKLFF
. | TRBJ2-7 | TRBV6-1 | CASSEAPDRAEEQYF
. | TRBJ1-2 | TRBV7-2 | CASSWGQGARGYTF
. | TRBJ2-2 | TRBV28 | CASSPLTGELFF
. | TRBJ2-1 | TRBV27 | CASSGLADYNEQFF
. | TRBJ2-7 | TRBV28 | CASQGGYEQYF
. | TRBJ2-7 | TRBV9 | CASSVASQGREQYF
. | TRBJ2-2 | TRBV27 | CASSLSGFGGELFF
. | TRBJ1-4 | TRBV9 | CASNSPREDEKLFF
. | TRBJ2-7 | TRBV7-9 | CASSSTGPGEQYF
. | TRBJ2-7 | TRBV27 | CASSLKGGAYEQYF
once | TRBJ1-4 | TRBV13 | CASSLGRPATNEKLFF
once | TRBJ2-7 | TRBV6-1 | CASSDYSRPETYEQYF
. | TRBJ2-2 | TRBV28 | CASSSSSNTGELFF
. | TRBJ2-1 | TRBV9 | CASSVSGSPPNEQFF
. | TRBJ2-7 | TRBV29-1 | CSVSGTGLDEQYF
. | TRBJ1-5 | TRBV30 | CAWPDRAGYSNQPQHF
. | TRBJ2-1 | TRBV10-3 | CAISSPGLVNEQFF
hyperexpanded | TRBJ2-1 | TRBV14 | CASSQDLVAGDNEQFF
. | TRBJ1-5 | TRBV19 | CASSDRGWSQPQHF
. | TRBJ2-7 | TRBV19 | CASSPGGAYEQYF
. | TRBJ2-7 | TRBV9 | CASSVGDSYEQYF
. | TRBJ1-1 | TRBV19 | CASSISQGAFTEAFF
. | TRBJ1-4 | TRBV30 | CAWREETEKLFF
. | TRBJ2-1 | TRBV7-3 | CASSLGLATHNEQFF
. | TRBJ2-7 | TRBV28 | CASSAQRRTGERVCEQYF